This is a list of T cell receptor beta chains from one sample in a study of T cell responses to AZD1222 COVID-19 vaccine. This table comes from immunoSEQ multiplex PCR, and its TCRdb copy is limited to in-frame clones, with some not included. The sample consists of about 130,000 clones, roughly 93% of them appearing once. The sequenced sample was peripheral blood, obtained on day 0 of AZD1222 vaccination. These receptors originate from an adult in good health. CDR3s leave out the opening cysteine and the closing phenylalanine or tryptophan. The order of the fields is clone size, V gene, CDR3 protein. Expanded clones are given a class, and other clones once, few, many or no size at all.

NA TRBV11-1 ASSLTPTGELF
few TRBV12-1 ASSLPP
NA TRBV12-3/TRBV12-4 ASSFAGYGYT
NA TRBV18 ASSPDRAKNIQY
NA TRBV29-1 SVADRGRKNEQY
NA TRBV14 ASSLVTEAF
NA TRBV24-1 ATRGGGEQY
NA TRBV2 ASSLEQPTEAF
NA TRBV7-6 ASSLDGGTADQPQH
NA TRBV29-1 SVGRAYEQF
NA TRBV4-2 ASSQERGEKLF
NA TRBV11-3 ASSFLEQY
once TRBV7-9 ASSLDSKGYT
NA TRBV6-5 ASSGWGQFNYGYT
NA TRBV5-1 ASSRQGYYGYT
NA TRBV11-2 ASSLRQVKQKLTYEQY
NA TRBV12-3/TRBV12-4 ASSQTGDHGYT
NA TRBV4-2 ASSQEGPGRGAF
NA TRBV2 ARGQGGAKNIQY
NA TRBV28 ASSSRSSGLAGAAYNEQF
NA TRBV19 ASSGGNTEAF
once TRBV2 ASDLPNYNNEQF
NA TRBV29-1 SAQGLGARAEAF
NA TRBV5-4 ASSLGTGGNEQY
NA TRBV30 AWGRRGHNSPLH
NA TRBV5-5 ASSLLWTEATYEQY